The 4 T cell receptor beta chains below were found in one sample sequenced in a study of cytomegalovirus exposure and HLA in healthy donors. Researchers ran the PCR with 60 Vbeta and 13 Jbeta primers. Generated by immunoSEQ multiplex PCR, the TCRdb table keeps only in-frame clones and is missing some. The data show some 110,000 clones, about 80% seen once. Sequenced material: PBMCs. The receptor source for this set is a man in his 60s in good health and CMV-seropositive.

In this sample, this clone turned up once. The genes are TRBV19 and TRBJ2-2; D possibly corresponds to TRBD1 (5 bases). This CDR3 is built from 20 residues. V gave up 5 bases and J gave up 4 bases, with 29 bases separating them. Germline V lookup: CDR1 LNHDA, CDR2 SQIVND (reference sequence). The DNA for the CDR3 is TGTGCCAGTAGTGCCCCCTCTACGTCAACAGGCCCCTTTACCACCGGGGAGCTGTTTTTT. Translated, it gives CASSAPSTSTGPFTTGELFF.

This clone was seen just once. V gene TRBV10-1 combines with J gene TRBJ1-1; 8 nucleotides agree with TRBD1. Germline values: CDR1 WNHNN, CDR2 SYGVQD (reference sequence). Trimming removed 4 bases from V and 0 bases from J; junction bases left unmatched: 4. The length of the CDR3 is 15 residues. Here the CDR3 DNA reads TGCGCCAGCAGTGTCGGGACAGGTCTGAACACTGAAGCTTTCTTT. It codes for CASSVGTGLNTEAFF.

The genes are TRBV5-4 and TRBJ2-5; perhaps TRBD1 as D (6 bases). The end of the DNA aligns better with TRBJ2-7, so the J call may be wrong. CDR3 length: 15 residues. Germline V gene sequence: CDR1 SGHNT, CDR2 YYREEE (reference sequence). The chain's CDR3 is CASSPSQGRLGEQYF. The CDR3 DNA sequence: TGTGCCAGCAGCCCTAGTCAGGGGAGACTGGGCGAGCAGTACTTC.

The V gene is TRBV10-1, the J gene TRBJ2-5; TRBD1 matches 7 bases. From germline, CDR1 is WNHNN and CDR2 SYGVQD (reference sequence). This CDR3 contains 13 residues. V lost 4 bases to trimming and J lost 3 bases; unmatched junction nucleotides: 2. CDR3 region: CASSGTGEETQYF. The CDR3 DNA follows: TGCGCCAGCAGTGGGACAGGAGAAGAGACCCAGTACTTC.